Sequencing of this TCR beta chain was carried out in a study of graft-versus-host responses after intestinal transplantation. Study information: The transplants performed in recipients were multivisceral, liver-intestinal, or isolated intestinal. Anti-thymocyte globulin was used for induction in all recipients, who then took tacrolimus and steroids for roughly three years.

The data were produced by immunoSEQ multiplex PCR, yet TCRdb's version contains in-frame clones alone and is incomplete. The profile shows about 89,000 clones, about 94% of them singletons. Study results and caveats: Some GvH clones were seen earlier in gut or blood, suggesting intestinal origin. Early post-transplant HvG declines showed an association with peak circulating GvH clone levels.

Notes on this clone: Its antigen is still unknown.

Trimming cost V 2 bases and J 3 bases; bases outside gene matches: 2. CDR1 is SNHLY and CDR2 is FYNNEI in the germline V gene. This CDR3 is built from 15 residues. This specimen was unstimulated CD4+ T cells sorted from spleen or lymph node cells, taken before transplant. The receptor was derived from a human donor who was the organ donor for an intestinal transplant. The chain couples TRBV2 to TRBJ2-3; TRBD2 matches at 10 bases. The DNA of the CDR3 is TGTGCCAGCAGTGAACTAGCGGGGGTAACAGATACGCAGTATTTT. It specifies CASSELAGVTDTQYF.